A single sample gave rise to the 2 T cell receptor beta chains below, sequenced in a study of graft-versus-host responses after intestinal transplantation. The protocol was immunoSEQ multiplex PCR, while the TCRdb copy is restricted to in-frame clones and leaves out a portion. Of about 40,000 clones in the sample, 85% to 95% were seen once. Specimen: PBMCs, collected 734 days after intestinal transplantation. The receptors originated from a human patient who received an intestinal transplant, so some T cells may come from the graft donor.

V usage is TRBV2 and J usage is TRBJ1-5, with D tentatively TRBD1 (6 bases). V shed 4 bases and J shed 2 bases, with 9 bases lying between them. Germline V lookup: CDR1 SNHLY, CDR2 FYNNEI. This CDR3 region has 14 residues. The CDR3 coding sequence is TGTGCCAGCAGTGTTGAGGGGGGCAATCAGCCCCAGCATTTT. Translated: CASSVEGGNQPQHF.

The chain employs TRBV29-1 and TRBJ2-4, with 9 bases fitting TRBD2. The ends lost 5 bases at V and 1 base at J; junction bases unmatched: 6. The CDR3 covers 15 residues. Germline CDR1 is SQVTM and CDR2 is ANQGSEA. The CDR3, as DNA: TGCAGCGTTTGCTGGACTAGCGATGCCAAAAACATTCAGTACTTC. Translated, it gives CSVCWTSDAKNIQYF.